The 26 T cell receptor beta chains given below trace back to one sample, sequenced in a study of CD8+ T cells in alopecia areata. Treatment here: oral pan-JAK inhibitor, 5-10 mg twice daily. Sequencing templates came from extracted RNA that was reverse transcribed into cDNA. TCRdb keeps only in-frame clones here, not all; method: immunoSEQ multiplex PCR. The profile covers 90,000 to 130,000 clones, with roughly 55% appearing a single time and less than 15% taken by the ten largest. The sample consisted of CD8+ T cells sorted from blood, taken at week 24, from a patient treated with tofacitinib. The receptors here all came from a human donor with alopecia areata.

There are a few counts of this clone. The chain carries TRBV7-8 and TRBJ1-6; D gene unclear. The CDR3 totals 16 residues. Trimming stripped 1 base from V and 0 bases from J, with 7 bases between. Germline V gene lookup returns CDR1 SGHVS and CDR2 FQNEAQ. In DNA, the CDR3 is TGTGCCAGCAGCTTAGGTCGGAGCTCCTATAATTCACCCCTCCACTTT. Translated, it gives CASSLGRSSYNSPLHF.

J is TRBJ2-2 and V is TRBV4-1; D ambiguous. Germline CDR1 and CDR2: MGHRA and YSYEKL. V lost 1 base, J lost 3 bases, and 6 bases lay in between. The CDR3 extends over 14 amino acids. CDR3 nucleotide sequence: TGCGCCAGCAGCCAAGTCAGGTACACCGGGGAGCTGTTTTTT. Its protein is CASSQVRYTGELFF.

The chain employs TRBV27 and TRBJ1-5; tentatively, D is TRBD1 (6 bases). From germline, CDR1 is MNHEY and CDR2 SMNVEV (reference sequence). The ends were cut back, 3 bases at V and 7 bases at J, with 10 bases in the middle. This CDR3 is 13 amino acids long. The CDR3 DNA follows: TGTGCCAGCAGTTTCACAGGGACCCAGCCCCAGCATTTT. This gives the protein CASSFTGTQPQHF.

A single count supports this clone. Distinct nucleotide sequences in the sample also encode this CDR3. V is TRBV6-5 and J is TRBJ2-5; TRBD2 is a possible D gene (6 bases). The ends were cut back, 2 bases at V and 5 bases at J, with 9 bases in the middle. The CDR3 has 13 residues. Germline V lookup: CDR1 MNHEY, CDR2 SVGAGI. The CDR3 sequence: CASSYGGEETQYF. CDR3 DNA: TGTGCCAGCAGTTACGGCGGGGAGGAGACCCAGTACTTC.

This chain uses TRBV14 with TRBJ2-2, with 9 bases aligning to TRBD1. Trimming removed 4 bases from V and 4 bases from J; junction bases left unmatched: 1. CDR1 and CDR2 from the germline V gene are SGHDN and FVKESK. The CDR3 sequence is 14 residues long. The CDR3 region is CASSPQGATGELFF. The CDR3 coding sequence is TGTGCCAGCAGCCCACAGGGGGCCACCGGGGAGCTGTTTTTT.

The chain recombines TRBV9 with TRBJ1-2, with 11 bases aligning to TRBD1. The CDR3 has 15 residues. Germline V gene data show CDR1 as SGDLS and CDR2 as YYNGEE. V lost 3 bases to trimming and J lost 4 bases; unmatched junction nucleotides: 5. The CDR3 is CASSDGQGAGYGYTF. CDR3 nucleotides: TGTGCCAGCAGCGATGGACAGGGGGCCGGCTATGGCTACACCTTC.

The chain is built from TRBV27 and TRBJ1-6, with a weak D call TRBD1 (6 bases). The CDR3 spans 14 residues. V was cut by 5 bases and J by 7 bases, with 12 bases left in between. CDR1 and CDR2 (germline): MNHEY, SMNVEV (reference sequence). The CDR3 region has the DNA TGTGCCAGCAGTGTTCTGGGGGCGAATTCACCCCTCCACTTT. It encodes CASSVLGANSPLHF.

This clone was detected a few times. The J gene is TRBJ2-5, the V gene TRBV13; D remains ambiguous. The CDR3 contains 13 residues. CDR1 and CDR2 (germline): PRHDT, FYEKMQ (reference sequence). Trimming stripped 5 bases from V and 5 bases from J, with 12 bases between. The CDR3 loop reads CASSARLGETQYF. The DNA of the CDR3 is TGTGCCAGCAGCGCGAGGTTGGGGGAGACCCAGTACTTC.

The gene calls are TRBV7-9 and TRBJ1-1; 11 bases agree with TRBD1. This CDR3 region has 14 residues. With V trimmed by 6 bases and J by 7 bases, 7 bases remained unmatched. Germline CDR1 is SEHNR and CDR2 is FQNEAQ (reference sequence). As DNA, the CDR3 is TGTGCCAGCAGGTCTCCGGGACAGGGGGTTGAAGCTTTCTTT. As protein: CASRSPGQGVEAFF.

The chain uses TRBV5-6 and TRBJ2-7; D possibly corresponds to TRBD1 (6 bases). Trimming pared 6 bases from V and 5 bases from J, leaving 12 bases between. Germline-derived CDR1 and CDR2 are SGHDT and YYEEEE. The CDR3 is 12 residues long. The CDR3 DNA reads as TGTGCCAGCAACCAGGGGTTCCACGAGCAGTACTTC. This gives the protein CASNQGFHEQYF. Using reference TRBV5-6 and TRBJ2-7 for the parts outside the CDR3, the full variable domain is DAGVTQSPTHLIKTRGQQVTLRCSPKSGHDTVSWYQQALGQGPQFIFQYYEEEERQRGNFPDRFSGHQFPNYSSELNVNALLLGDSALYLCASNQGFHEQYFGPGTRLTVT.

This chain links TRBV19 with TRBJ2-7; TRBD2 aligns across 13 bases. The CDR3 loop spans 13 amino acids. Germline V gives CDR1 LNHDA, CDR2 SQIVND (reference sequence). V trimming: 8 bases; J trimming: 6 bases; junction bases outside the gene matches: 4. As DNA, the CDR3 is TGTGCCAGTCGGACTAGCGGGGGTCGCGAGCAGTACTTC. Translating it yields CASRTSGGREQYF.

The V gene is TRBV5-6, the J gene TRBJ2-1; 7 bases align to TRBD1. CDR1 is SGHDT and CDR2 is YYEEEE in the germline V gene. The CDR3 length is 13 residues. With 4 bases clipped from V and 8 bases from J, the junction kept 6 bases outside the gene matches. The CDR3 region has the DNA TGTGCCAGCAGCCCGACAGGGATTGATGAGCAGTTCTTC. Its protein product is CASSPTGIDEQFF.

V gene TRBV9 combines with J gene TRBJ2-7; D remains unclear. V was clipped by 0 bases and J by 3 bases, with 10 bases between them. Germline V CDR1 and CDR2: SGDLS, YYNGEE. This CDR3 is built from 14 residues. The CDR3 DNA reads TGTGCCAGCAGCGTAGAGGTTTCCAGCTACGAGCAGTACTTC. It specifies CASSVEVSSYEQYF. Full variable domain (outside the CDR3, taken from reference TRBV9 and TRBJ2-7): DSGVTQTPKHLITATGQRVTLRCSPRSGDLSVYWYQQSLDQGLQFLIQYYNGEERAKGNILERFSAQQFPDLHSELNLSSLELGDSALYFCASSVEVSSYEQYFGPGTRLTVT.

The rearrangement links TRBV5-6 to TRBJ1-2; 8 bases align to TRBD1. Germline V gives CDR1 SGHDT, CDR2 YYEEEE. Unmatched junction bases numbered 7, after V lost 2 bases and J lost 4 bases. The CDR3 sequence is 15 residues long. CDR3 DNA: TGTGCCAGCAGCTTTGGGACAGGCTATTTCTATGGCTACACCTTC. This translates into CASSFGTGYFYGYTF.

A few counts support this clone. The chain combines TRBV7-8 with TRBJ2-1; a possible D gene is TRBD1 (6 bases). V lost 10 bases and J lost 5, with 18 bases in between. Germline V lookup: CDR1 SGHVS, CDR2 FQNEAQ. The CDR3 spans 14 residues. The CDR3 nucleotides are TGTGCCACCAGACCCGGGACACATCACAATGAGCAGTTCTTC. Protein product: CATRPGTHHNEQFF.

The CDR3 loop is CASFGGNYGYTF. In DNA form, the CDR3 reads TGTGCCAGTTTTGGGGGGAACTATGGCTACACCTTC. The chain combines TRBV6-5 with TRBJ1-2; TRBD1 is a possible D gene (5 bases). Trimming cost V 9 bases and J 2 bases, with 10 bases left between them. Per the germline V gene, CDR1 is MNHEY and CDR2 is SVGAGI. The CDR3 runs to 12 residues.

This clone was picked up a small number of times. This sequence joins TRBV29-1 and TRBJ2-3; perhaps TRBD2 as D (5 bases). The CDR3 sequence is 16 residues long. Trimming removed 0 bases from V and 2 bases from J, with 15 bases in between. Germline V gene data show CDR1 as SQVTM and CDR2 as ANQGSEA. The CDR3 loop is CSVEDLYGESTDTQYF. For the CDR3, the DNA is TGCAGCGTTGAAGACTTATACGGGGAGTCCACAGATACGCAGTATTTT.

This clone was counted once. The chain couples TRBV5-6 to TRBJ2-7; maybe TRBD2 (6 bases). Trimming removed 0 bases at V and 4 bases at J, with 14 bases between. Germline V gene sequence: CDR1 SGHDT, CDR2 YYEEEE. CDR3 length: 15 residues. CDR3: CASSLEWGVNYEQYF. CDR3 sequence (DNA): TGTGCCAGCAGCTTGGAATGGGGGGTTAATTACGAGCAGTACTTC.

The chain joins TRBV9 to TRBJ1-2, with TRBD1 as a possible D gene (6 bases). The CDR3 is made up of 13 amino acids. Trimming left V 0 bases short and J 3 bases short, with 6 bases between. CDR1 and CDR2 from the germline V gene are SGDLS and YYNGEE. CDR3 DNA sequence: TGTGCCAGCAGCGTAGAGGGGGACTATGGCTACACCTTC. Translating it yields CASSVEGDYGYTF.

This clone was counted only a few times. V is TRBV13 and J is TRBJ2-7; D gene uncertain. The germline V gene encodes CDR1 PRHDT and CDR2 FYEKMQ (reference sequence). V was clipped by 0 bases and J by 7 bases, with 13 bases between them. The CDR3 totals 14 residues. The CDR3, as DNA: TGTGCCAGCAGCTTAGGAGGGCGGTTGGAAGAGCAGTACTTC. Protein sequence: CASSLGGRLEEQYF.

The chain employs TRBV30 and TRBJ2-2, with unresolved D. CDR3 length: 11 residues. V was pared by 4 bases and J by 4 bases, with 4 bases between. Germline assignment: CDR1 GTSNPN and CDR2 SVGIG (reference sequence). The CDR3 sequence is CAWTSTGELFF. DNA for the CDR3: TGTGCCTGGACTAGCACCGGGGAGCTGTTTTTT.

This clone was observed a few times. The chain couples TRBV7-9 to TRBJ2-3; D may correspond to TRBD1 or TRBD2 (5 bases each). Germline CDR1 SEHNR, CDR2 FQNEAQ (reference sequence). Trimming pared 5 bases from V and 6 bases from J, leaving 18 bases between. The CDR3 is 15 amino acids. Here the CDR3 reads CASSPPGLLSDTQYF. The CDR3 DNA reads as TGTGCCAGCAGCCCCCCGGGGCTCCTGTCGGATACGCAGTATTTT.

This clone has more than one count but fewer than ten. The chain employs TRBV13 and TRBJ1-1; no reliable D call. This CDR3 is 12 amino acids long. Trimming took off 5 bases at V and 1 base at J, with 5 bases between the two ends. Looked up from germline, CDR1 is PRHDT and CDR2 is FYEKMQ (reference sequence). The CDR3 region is CASSPGNTEAFF. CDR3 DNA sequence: TGTGCCAGCAGCCCGGGGAACACTGAAGCTTTCTTT.

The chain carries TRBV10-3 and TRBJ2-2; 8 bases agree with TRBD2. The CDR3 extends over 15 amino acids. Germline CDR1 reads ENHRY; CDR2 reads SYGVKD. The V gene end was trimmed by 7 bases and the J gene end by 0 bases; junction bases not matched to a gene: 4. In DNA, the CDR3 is TGTGCCATCAAGAGCGGGGGAGCGAACACCGGGGAGCTGTTTTTT. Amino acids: CAIKSGGANTGELFF.

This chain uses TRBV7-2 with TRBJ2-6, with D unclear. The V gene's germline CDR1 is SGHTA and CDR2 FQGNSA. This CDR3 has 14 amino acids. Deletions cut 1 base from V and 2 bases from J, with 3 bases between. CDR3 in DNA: TGTGCCAGCAGCTTAGATCCTGGGGCCAACGTCCTGACTTTC. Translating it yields CASSLDPGANVLTF.

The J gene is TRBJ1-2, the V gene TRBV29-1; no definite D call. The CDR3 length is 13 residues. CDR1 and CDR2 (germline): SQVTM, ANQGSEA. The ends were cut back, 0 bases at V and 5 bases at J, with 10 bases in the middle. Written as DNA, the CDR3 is TGCAGCGTTGAAGATCCAGAGACGTATGGCTACACCTTC. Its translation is CSVEDPETYGYTF.